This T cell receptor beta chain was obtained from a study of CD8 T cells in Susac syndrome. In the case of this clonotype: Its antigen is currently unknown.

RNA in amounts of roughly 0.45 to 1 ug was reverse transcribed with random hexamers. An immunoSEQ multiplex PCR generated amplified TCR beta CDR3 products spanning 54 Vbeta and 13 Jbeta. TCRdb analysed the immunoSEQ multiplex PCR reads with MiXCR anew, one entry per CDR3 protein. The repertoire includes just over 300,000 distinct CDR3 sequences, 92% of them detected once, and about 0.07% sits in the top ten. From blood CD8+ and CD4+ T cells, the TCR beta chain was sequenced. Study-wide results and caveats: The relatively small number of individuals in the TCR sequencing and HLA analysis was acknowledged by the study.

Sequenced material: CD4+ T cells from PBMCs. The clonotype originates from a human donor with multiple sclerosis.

The CDR3 DNA follows: TGCGCCAGCAGCTTGCAGGGACCGCAAGAGACCCAGTACTTC. Its protein is CASSLQGPQETQYF. This chain uses TRBV5-1 with TRBJ2-5, with D possibly being TRBD1 or TRBD2 (5 bases each). V lost 1 base, J lost 2 bases, and 9 bases lay in between. The CDR3 contains 14 residues. CDR1 is SGHRS and CDR2 is YFSETQ in the germline V gene. Complete variable domain (other parts from reference TRBV5-1 and TRBJ2-5): KAGVTQTPRYLIKTRGQQVTLSCSPISGHRSVSWYQQTPGQGLQFLFEYFSETQRNKGNFPGRFSGRQFSNSRSEMNVSTLELGDSALYLCASSLQGPQETQYFGPGTRLLVL.